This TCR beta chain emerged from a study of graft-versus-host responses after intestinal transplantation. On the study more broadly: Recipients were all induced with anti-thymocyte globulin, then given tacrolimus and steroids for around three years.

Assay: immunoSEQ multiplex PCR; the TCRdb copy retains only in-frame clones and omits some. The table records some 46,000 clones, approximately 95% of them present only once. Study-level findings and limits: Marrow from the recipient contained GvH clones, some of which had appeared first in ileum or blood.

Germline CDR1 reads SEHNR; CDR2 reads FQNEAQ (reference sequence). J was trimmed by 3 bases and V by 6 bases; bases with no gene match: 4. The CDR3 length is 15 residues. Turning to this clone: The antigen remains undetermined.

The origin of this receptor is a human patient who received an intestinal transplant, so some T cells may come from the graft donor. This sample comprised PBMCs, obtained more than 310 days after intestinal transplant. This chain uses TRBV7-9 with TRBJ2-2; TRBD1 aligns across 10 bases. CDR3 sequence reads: CASRKDRGYTGELFF. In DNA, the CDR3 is TGTGCCAGCAGAAAGGACAGGGGGTACACCGGGGAGCTGTTTTTT.